This TCR beta chain was obtained from a study of T cells expressing NK-cell markers. Turning to the study itself: Source material for TCR beta repertoires consisted of sorted CD3+CD56+NKG2C+, CD3+CD56+NKG2C- and CD3+CD56-NKG2C+ T cells.

The authors made TCR beta cDNA libraries by 5'RACE template switching. This switching added a universal primer site and UMIs. TCRdb reanalyzed the 5' RACE reads and collapses them to one entry per CDR3 protein, without DNA. Its listing shows roughly 430,000 distinct CDR3 sequences. Germline values: CDR1 KGHSH, CDR2 LQKENI. There are 13 residues in the CDR3. J is TRBJ2-5 and V is TRBV18. The source material was blood T cells: a sorted CD56 or NKG2C T cell subset, CD4+ or CD8+ T cells, or bulk PBMC T cells (not recorded which). This TCR came from a woman aged 18 to 69 in good health. This CDR3 is CASSPLQQETQYF.